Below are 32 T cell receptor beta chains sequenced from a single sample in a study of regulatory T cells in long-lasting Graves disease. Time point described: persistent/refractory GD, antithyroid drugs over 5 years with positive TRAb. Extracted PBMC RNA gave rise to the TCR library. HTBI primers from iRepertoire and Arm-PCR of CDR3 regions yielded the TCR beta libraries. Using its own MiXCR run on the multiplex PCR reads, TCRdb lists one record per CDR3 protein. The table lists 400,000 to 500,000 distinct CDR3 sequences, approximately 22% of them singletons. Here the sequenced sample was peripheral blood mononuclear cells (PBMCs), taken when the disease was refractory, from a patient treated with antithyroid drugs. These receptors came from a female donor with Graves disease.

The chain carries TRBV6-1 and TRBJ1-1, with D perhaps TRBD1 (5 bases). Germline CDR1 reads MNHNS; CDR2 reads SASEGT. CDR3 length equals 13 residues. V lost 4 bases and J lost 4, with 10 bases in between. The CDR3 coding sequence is TGTGCCAGCAGTGGCGGGACCCCCACTGAAGCTTTCTTT. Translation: CASSGGTPTEAFF.

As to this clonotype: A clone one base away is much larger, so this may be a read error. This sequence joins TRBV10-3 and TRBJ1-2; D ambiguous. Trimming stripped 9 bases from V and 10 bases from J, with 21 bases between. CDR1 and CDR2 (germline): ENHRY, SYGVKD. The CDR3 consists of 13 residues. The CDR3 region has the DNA TGTGCCATTACCCCCGACACCCTGGAAGACTACACCTTC. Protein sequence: CAITPDTLEDYTF.

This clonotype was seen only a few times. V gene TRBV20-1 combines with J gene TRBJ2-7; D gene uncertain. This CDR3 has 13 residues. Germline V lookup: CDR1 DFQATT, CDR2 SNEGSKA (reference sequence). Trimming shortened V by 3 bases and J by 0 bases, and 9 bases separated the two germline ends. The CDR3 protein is CSASEDHSYEQYF. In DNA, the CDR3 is TGCAGTGCTAGCGAGGACCACTCCTACGAGCAGTACTTC.

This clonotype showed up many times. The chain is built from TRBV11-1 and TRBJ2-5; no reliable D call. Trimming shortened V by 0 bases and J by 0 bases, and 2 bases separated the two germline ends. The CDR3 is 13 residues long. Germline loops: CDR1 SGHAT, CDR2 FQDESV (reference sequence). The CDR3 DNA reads TGTGCCAGCAGCTTAGCCCACCAAGAGACCCAGTACTTC. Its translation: CASSLAHQETQYF.

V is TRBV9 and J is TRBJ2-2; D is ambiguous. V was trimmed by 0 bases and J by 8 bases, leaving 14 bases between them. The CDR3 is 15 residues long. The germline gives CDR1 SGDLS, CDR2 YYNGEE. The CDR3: CASSVVSGPEGELFF. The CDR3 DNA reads TGTGCCAGCAGCGTAGTTTCGGGCCCCGAGGGGGAGCTGTTTTTT.

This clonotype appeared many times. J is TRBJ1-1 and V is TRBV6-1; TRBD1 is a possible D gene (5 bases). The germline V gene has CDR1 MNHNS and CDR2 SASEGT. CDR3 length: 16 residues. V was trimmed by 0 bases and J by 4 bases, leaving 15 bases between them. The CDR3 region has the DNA TGTGCCAGCAGTGAAGCGTTAATTGGGACGGTCACTGAAGCTTTCTTT. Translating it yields CASSEALIGTVTEAFF.

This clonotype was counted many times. CDR3 DNA: TGCGCCAGCAGCTTTCTGTCGGACACTGAAGCTTTCTTT. Its protein is CASSFLSDTEAFF. The V call is TRBV5-1, the J call TRBJ1-1; no clear D gene. Trimming took off 2 bases at V and 3 bases at J, with 8 bases between the two ends. The CDR3 sequence is 13 residues long. CDR1 SGHRS and CDR2 YFSETQ come from the germline V gene.

The CDR3: CSVEVPDSGANVLTF. The CDR3, as DNA: TGCAGCGTTGAAGTACCCGACTCTGGGGCCAACGTCCTGACTTTC. This sequence joins TRBV29-1 and TRBJ2-6, with unresolved D. The CDR3 runs 15 residues. Germline V gene lookup returns CDR1 SQVTM and CDR2 ANQGSEA. V lost 1 base and J lost 0, with 7 bases in between.

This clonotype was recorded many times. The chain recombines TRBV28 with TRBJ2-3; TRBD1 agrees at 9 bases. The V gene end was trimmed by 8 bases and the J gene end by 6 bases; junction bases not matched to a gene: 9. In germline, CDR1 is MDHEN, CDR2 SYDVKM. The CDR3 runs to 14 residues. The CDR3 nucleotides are TGTGCCAGCCGACAGGGGGGTGGTCCGGATACGCAGTATTTT. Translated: CASRQGGGPDTQYF.

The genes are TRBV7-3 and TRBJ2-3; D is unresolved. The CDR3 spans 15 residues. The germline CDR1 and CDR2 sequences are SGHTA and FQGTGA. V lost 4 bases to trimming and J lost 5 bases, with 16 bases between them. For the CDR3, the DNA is TGTGCCAGCAGCTCGCAGGACGGAGTTGTAGATACGCAGTATTTT. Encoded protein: CASSSQDGVVDTQYF.

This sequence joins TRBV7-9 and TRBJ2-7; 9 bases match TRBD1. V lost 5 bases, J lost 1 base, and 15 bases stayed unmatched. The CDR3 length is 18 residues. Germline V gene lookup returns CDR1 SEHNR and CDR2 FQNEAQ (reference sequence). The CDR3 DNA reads TGTGCCAGCAGCGCCCGGGACAGGGAGTTTTGGGTTTCCTACGAGCAGTACTTC. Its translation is CASSARDREFWVSYEQYF.

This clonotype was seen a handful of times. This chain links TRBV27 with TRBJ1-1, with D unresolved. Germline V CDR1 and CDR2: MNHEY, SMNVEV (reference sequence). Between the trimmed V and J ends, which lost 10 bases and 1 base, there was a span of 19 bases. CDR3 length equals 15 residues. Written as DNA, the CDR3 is TGTGCCACCAAAGCGGAGAGTGGAGGGAACACTGAAGCTTTCTTT. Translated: CATKAESGGNTEAFF.

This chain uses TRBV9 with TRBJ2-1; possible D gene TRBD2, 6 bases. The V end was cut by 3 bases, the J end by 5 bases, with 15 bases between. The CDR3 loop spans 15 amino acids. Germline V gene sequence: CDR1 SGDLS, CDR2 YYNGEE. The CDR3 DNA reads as TGTGCCAGCAGCGCCCTGGGACTCGCACACAATGAGCAGTTCTTC. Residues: CASSALGLAHNEQFF.

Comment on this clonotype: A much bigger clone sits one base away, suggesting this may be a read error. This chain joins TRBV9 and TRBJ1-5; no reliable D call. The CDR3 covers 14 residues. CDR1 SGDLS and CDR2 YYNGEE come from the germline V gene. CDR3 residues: CASARGVSNQSQHF. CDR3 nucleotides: TGTGCCAGCGCCCGAGGCGTGAGCAATCAGTCCCAGCATTTT. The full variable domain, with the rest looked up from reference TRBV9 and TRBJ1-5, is DSGVTQTPKHLITATGQRVTLRCSPRSGDLSVYWYQQSLDQGLQFLIQYYNGEERAKGNILERFSAQQFPDLHSELNLSSLELGDSALYFCASARGVSNQSQHFGDGTRLSIL.

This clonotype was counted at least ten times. In DNA, the CDR3 is TGTGCCAGCAATCGGATAGACAGGGGTTTTGAAGCTTTCTTT. Amino acids: CASNRIDRGFEAFF. The chain is built from TRBV2 and TRBJ1-1, with 8 bases aligning to TRBD1. Germline-derived CDR1 and CDR2 are SNHLY and FYNNEI. V lost 7 bases to trimming and J lost 7 bases; unmatched junction nucleotides: 11. There are 14 residues in the CDR3.

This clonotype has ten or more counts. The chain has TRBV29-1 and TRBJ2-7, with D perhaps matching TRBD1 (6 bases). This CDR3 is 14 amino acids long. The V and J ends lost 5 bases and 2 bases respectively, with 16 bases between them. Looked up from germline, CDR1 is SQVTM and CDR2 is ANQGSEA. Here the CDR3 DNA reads TGCAGCGTTACAGCCGGGACAAGTACCTACGAGCAGTACTTC. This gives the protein CSVTAGTSTYEQYF.

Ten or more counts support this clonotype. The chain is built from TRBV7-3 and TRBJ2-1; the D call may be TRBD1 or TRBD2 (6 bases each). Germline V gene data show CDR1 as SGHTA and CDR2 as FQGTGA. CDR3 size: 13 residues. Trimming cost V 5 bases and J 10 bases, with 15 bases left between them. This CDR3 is CASSLTDGGEQFF. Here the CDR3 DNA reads TGTGCCAGCAGCCTCACCGACGGGGGCGAGCAGTTCTTC.

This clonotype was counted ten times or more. The CDR3 loop reads CATSPQGKKTQYF. CDR3 in DNA: TGTGCCACCAGCCCCCAGGGAAAGAAGACCCAGTACTTC. This chain links TRBV24-1 with TRBJ2-5; D may be TRBD1 (5 bases). Germline CDR1 KGHDR, CDR2 SFDVKD. V dropped 7 bases and J dropped 6 bases, with 14 bases sitting between them. The CDR3 is 13 residues long.

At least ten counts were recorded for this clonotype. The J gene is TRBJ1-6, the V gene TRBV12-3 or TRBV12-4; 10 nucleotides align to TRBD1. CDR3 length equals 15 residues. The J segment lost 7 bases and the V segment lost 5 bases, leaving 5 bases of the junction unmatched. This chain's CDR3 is CASSHADRGNSPLHF. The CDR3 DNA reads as TGTGCCAGCAGTCACGCGGACAGGGGGAATTCACCCCTCCACTTT.

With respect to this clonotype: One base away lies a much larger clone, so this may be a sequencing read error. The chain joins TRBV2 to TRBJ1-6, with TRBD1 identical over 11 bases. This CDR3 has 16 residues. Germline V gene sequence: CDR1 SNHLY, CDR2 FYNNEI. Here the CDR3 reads CASREAHRDRGSPLHF. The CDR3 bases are TGTGCCAGCAGAGAAGCGCACCGGGACAGGGGGTCACCCCTCCACTTT.

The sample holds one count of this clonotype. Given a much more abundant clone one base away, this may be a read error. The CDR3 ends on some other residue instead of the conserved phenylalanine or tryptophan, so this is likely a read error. The CDR3 coding sequence is TGCAGTGCCGAGGACAGGTGGGGGACCCAGTACTCC. This gives the protein CSAEDRWGTQYS. This chain uses TRBV20-1 with TRBJ2-5, with TRBD1 matching 7 bases. The CDR3 covers 12 residues. The J segment lost 7 bases and the V segment lost 6 bases, leaving 8 bases of the junction unmatched. Per the germline V gene, CDR1 is DFQATT and CDR2 is SNEGSKA (reference sequence).

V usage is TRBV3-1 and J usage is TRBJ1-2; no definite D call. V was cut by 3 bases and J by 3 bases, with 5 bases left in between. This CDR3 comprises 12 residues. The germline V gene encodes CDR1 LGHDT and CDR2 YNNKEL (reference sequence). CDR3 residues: CASSQTHYGYTF. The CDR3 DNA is TGTGCCAGCAGCCAGACGCACTATGGCTACACCTTC.

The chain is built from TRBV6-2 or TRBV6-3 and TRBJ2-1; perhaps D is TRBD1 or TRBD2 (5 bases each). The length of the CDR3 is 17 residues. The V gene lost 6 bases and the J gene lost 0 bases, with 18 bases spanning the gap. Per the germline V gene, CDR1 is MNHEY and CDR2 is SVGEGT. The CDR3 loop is CASSPGTLVSSYNEQFF. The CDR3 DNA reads TGTGCCAGCAGCCCTGGGACCTTAGTAAGCTCCTACAATGAGCAGTTCTTC.

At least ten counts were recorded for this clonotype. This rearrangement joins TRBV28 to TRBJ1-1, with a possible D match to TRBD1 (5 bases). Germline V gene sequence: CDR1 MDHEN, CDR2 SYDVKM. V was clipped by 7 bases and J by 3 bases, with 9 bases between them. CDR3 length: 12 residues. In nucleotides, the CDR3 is TGTGCCAGCACCAGGGTGGACACTGAAGCTTTCTTT. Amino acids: CASTRVDTEAFF.

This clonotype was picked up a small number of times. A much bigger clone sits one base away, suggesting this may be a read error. The CDR3 nucleotides are TGTGCCTGGAGTCACAGGGGGCTTGGCTACACCTTC. Translating gives CAWSHRGLGYTF. J is TRBJ1-2 and V is TRBV30, with TRBD1 matching over 9 bases. The CDR3 extends over 12 amino acids. The junction had 2 bases not matched to a gene; V was cut back by 2 bases and J by 7 bases. CDR1 GTSNPN and CDR2 SVGIG come from the germline V gene (reference sequence).

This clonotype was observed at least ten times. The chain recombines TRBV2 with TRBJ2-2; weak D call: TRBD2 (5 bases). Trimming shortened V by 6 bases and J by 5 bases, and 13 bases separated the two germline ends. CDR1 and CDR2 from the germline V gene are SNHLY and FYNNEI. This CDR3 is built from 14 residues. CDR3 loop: CASRGLGSTGELFF. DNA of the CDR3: TGTGCCAGCAGGGGATTAGGGAGTACCGGGGAGCTGTTTTTT.

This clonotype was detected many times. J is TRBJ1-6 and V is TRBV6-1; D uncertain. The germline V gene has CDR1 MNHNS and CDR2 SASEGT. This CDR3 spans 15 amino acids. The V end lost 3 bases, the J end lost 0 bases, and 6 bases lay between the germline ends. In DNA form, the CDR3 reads TGTGCCAGCAGTGATTCGAGCTCCTATAATTCACCCCTCCACTTT. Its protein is CASSDSSSYNSPLHF.

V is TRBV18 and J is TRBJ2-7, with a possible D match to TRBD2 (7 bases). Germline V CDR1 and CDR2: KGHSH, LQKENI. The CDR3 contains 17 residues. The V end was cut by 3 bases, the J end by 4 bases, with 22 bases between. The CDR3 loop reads CASSPPRGVGRGYEQYF. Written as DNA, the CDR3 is TGTGCCAGCTCACCCCCAAGGGGGGTAGGGAGGGGGTACGAGCAGTACTTC. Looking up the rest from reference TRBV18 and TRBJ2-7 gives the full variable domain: NAGVMQNPRHLVRRRGQEARLRCSPMKGHSHVYWYRQLPEEGLKFMVYLQKENIIDESGMPKERFSAEFPKEGPSILRIQQVVRGDSAAYFCASSPPRGVGRGYEQYFGPGTRLTVT.

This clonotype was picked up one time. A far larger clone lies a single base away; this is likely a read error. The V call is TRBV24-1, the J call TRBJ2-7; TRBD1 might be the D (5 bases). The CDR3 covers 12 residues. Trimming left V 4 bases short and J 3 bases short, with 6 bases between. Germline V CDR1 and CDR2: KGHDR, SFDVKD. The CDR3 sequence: CATSERGYEQYF. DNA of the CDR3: TGTGCCACCAGTGAAAGGGGCTACGAGCAGTACTTC.

CDR3 loop: CASSQTGRPYNEQFF. In DNA form, the CDR3 reads TGTGCCAGTTCCCAGACAGGGCGCCCCTACAATGAGCAGTTCTTC. The chain links TRBV28 to TRBJ2-1; 7 nucleotides align to TRBD1. V lost 9 bases to trimming and J lost 2 bases; unmatched junction nucleotides: 10. The germline V gene encodes CDR1 MDHEN and CDR2 SYDVKM. This CDR3 has 15 residues.

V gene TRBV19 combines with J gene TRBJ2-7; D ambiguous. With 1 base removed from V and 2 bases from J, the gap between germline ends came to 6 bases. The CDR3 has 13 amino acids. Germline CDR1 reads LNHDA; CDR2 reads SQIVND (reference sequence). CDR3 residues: CASSIAPAYEQYF. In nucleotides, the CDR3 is TGTGCCAGTAGTATAGCTCCCGCCTACGAGCAGTACTTC.

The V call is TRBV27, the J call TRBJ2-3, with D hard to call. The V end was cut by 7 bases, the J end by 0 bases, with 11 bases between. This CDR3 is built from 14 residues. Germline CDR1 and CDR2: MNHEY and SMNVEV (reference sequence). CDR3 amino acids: CASKKALSTDTQYF. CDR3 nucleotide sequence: TGTGCCAGCAAAAAGGCCCTAAGCACAGATACGCAGTATTTT.